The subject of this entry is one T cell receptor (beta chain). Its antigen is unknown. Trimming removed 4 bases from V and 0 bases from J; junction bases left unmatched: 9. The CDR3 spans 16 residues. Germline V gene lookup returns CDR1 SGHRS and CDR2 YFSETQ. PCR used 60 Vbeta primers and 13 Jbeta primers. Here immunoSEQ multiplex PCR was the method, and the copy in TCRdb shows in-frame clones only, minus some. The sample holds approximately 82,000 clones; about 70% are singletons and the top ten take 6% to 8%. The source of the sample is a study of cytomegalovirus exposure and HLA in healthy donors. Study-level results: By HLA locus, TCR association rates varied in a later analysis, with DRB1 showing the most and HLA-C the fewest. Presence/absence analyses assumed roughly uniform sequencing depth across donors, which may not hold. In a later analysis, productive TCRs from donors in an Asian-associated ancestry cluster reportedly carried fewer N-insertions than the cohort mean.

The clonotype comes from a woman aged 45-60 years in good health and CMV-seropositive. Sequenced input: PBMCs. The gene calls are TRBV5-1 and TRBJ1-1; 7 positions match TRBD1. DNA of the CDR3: TGCGCCAGCAGCCCTTCCCGGGGACAGATGAACACTGAAGCTTTCTTT. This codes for CASSPSRGQMNTEAFF.